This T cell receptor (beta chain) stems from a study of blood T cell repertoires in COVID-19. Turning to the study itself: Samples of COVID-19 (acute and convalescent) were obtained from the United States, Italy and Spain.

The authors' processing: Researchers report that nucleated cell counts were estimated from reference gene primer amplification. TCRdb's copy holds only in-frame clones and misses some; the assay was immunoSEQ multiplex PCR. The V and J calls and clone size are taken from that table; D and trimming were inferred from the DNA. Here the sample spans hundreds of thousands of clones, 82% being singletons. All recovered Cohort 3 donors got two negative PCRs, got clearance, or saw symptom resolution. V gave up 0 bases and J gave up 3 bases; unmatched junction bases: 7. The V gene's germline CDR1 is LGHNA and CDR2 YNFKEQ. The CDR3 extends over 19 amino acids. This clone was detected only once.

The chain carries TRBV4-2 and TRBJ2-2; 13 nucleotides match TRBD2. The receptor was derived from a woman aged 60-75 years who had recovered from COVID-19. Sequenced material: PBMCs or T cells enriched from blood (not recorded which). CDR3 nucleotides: TGTGCCAGCAGCCAAGAGGGGACTAGCGGGGTAGGGGACACCGGGGAGCTGTTTTTT. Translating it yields CASSQEGTSGVGDTGELFF.